This T cell receptor beta chain was retrieved from a study of blood T cell repertoires in COVID-19. This clone was recorded once. Here immunoSEQ multiplex PCR was the method, and the copy in TCRdb shows in-frame clones only, minus some. The profile shows approximately 290,000 clones, approximately 90% of them singletons. V gave up 2 bases and J gave up 3 bases, with 8 bases separating them. Germline V gives CDR1 SNHLY, CDR2 FYNNEI. CDR3 size: 14 residues. The specimen sequenced was peripheral blood. The clonotype was recovered from a woman aged 30 to 39 with COVID-19, enrolled during active disease. J is TRBJ1-3 and V is TRBV2, with D tentatively TRBD1 (5 bases). The CDR3 is CASSESRVGNTIYF. DNA for the CDR3: TGTGCCAGCAGTGAATCCAGGGTTGGAAACACCATATATTTT.